This T cell receptor (beta chain) appears in the sequencing data of a study of blood T cells in healthy people across ages. Germline assignment: CDR1 MNHEY and CDR2 SVGAGI. Trimming removed 5 bases at V and 8 bases at J, with 21 bases between. This CDR3 comprises 15 residues. The authors ran a second PCR of about 7 to 11 cycles using a sample-barcoded 5' primer and a J-beta primer mix. Each cDNA molecule was tagged by a template-switch adaptor that had 12 random nucleotides. In TCRdb, the 5' RACE reads were re-called with MiXCR into one record per CDR3 protein. In the table there are approximately 1,100,000 distinct CDR3 sequences, more than 40% of which are singletons.

The sequence was obtained from a woman in her sixties or seventies in good health. The sequenced sample was blood. The rearrangement links TRBV6-5 to TRBJ1-2; D perhaps matches TRBD1 (5 bases). CDR3 in DNA: TGTGCCAGCAGTGAAAGTGGGGGGAGGACTATCGGCTACACCTTC. As protein: CASSESGGRTIGYTF.